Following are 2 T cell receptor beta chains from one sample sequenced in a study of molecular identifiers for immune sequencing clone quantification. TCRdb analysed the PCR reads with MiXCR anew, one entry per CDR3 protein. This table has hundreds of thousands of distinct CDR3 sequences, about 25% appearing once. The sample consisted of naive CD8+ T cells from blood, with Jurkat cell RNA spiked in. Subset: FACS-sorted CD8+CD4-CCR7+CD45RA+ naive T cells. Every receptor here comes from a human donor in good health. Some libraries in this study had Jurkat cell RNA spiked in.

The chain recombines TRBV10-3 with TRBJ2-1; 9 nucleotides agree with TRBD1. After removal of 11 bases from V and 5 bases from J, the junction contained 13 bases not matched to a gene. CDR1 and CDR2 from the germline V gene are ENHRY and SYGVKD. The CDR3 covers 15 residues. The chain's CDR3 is CALRPDRGSNNEQFF. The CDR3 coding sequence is TGTGCCCTCCGGCCGGACAGGGGTTCCAACAATGAGCAGTTCTTC.

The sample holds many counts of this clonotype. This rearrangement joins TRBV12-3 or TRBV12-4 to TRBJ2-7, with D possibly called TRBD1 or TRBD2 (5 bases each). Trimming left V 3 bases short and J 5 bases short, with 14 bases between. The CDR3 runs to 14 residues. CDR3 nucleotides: TGTGCCAGCAGTTTGAGGGCAGGGATGGACGAGCAGTACTTC. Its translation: CASSLRAGMDEQYF.